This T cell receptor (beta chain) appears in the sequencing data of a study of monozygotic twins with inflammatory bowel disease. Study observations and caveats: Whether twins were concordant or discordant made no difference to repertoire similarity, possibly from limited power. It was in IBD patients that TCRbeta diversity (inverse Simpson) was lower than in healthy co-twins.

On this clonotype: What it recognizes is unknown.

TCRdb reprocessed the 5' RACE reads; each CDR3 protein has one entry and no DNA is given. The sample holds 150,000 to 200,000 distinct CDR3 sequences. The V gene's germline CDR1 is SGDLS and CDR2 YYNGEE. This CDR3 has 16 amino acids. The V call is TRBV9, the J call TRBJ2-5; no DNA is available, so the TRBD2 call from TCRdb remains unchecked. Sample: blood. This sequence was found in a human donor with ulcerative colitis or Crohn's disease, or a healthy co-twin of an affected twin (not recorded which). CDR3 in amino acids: CASSVSGLAEKETQYF.